These 6 T cell receptor beta chains were all obtained from the same sample, sequenced in a study of T cell changes during pregnancy in multiple sclerosis. TCRdb's table, derived via immunoSEQ multiplex PCR, lists solely in-frame clones and lacks some. The sample holds tens of thousands of clones; around 92% are singletons and the top ten take around 0.41%. Sequences were derived from CD4+ T cells from peripheral blood mononuclear cells, sampled in the third trimester of pregnancy. All receptors derive from a female donor in good health, enrolled as a control in a pregnancy study.

V is TRBV6-5 and J is TRBJ1-5, with D possibly being TRBD1 (5 bases). The CDR3 spans 15 residues. CDR1 is MNHEY, CDR2 SVGAGI, per germline. Trimming took off 10 bases at V and 0 bases at J, with 16 bases between the two ends. CDR3 bases: TGTGCCACCCGACAGACAGTATATAGCAATCAGCCCCAGCATTTT. As protein: CATRQTVYSNQPQHF.

The V and J genes are TRBV5-1 and TRBJ2-5; 11 positions agree with TRBD1. The CDR3 totals 14 residues. The V gene's germline CDR1 is SGHRS and CDR2 YFSETQ. The ends lost 4 bases at V and 4 bases at J; junction bases unmatched: 3. The CDR3 DNA reads as TGCGCCAGCAGCGCAGGGACAGGGGGAGAGACCCAGTACTTC. It encodes CASSAGTGGETQYF.

V is TRBV19 and J is TRBJ1-5; D not certain. Trimming removed 0 bases from V and 0 bases from J, with 9 bases in between. Germline CDR1 reads LNHDA; CDR2 reads SQIVND (reference sequence). CDR3 length: 16 residues. The CDR3 nucleotides are TGTGCCAGTAGTATAGACCCGAGTTATAGCAATCAGCCCCAGCATTTT. Amino acids: CASSIDPSYSNQPQHF.

The rearrangement uses TRBV7-2 and TRBJ2-7; perhaps TRBD1 as D (5 bases). CDR1 is SGHTA, CDR2 FQGNSA, per germline. V lost 4 bases and J lost 4, with 8 bases in between. The CDR3 consists of 12 residues. The CDR3 region has the DNA TGTGCCAGCAGCTCTCACAGGTACGAGCAGTACTTC. Residues: CASSSHRYEQYF.

The CDR3 sequence is CASSPGTGIDNEQFF. The CDR3 coding sequence is TGTGCCAGCAGCCCTGGGACAGGGATCGATAATGAGCAGTTCTTC. J is TRBJ2-1 and V is TRBV6-4, with TRBD1 matching 9 bases. CDR1 and CDR2 (germline): MRHNA, SNTAGT. J lost 7 bases, V lost 6 bases, and 10 bases had no gene match. This CDR3 region has 15 residues.

The CDR3 sequence is CASSPQQGNTEAFF. The CDR3 coding sequence is TGTGCCAGCTCACCACAACAGGGTAACACTGAAGCTTTCTTT. V is TRBV18 and J is TRBJ1-1; D may be TRBD1 (6 bases). The germline V gene has CDR1 KGHSH and CDR2 LQKENI. The ends were cut back, 1 base at V and 2 bases at J, with 8 bases in the middle. The CDR3 totals 14 residues.